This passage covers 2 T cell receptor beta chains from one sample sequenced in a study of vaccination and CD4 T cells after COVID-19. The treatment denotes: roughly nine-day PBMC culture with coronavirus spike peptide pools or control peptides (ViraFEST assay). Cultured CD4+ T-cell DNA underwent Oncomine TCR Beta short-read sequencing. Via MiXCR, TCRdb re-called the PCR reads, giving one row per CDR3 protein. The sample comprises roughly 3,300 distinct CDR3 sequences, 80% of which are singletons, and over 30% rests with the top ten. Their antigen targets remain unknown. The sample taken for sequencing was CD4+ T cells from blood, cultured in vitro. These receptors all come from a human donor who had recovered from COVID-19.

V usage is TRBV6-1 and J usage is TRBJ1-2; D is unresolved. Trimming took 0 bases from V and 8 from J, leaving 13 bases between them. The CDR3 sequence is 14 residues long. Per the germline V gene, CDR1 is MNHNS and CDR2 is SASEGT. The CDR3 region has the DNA TGTGCCAGCAGTGAAGCGAGGACGGGCGGCGGCTACACCTTC. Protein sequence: CASSEARTGGGYTF.

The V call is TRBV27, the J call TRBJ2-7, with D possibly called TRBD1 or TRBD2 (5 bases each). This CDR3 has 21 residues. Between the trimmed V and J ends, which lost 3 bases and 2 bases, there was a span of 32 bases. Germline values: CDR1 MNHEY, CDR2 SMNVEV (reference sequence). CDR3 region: CASSLVPSLSQNRDPPYEQYF. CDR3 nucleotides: TGTGCCAGCAGTTTGGTCCCGTCCTTGAGCCAAAACCGGGACCCTCCCTACGAGCAGTACTTC.